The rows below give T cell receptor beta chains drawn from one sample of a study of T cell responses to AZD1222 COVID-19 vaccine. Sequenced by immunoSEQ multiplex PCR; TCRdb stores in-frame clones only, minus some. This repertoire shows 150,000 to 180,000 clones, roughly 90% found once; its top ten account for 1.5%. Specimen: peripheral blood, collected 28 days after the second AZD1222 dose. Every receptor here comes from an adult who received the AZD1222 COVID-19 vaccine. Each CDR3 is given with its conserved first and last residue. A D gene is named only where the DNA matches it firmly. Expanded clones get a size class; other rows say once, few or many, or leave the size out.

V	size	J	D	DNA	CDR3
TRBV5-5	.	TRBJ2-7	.	TGTGCCAGCAGCTTTATGGGCAGGGTTTCCTACGAGCAGTACTTC	CASSFMGRVSYEQYF
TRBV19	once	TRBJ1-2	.	TGTGCCAGTAGTAGCCGGGGAGGGTATGGCTACACCTTC	CASSSRGGYGYTF
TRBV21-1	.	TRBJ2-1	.	TGTGCCAGCAGCGGCTGCCGTAGCGTGGGACAGCGAGACAATGAGCAGTTCTTC	CASSGCRSVGQRDNEQFF
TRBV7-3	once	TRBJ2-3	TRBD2	TGTGCCAGCAGCTTGGGGACTAGCGGGGTCACAGATACGCAGTATTTT	CASSLGTSGVTDTQYF
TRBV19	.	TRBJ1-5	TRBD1	TGTGCCAGTAGTACGGACAGGGGGCTCAATCAGCCCCAGCATTTT	CASSTDRGLNQPQHF
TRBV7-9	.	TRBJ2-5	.	TGTGCCAGCAGCTTTTGGGAGACCCAGTACTTC	CASSFWETQYF
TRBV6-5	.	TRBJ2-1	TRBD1	TGTGCCAGCAGTTTAGGGACAGGGGCAGTTTTAAGTGAGCAGTTCTTC	CASSLGTGAVLSEQFF
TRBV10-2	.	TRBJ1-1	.	TGCGCCAGTGTTTGGCAGGGTGGGACTGAAGCTTTCTTT	CASVWQGGTEAFF
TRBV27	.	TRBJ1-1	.	TGTGCCAGCTTTTTGGGCACTGAAGCTTTCTTT	CASFLGTEAFF
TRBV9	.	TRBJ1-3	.	TGTGCCAGCAGCGTAAAGGGGATCGGAAACACCATATATTTT	CASSVKGIGNTIYF
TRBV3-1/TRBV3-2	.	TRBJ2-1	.	TGTGCCAGCAGCCAAGGAGGGGCAGGTGAGCAGTTCTTC	CASSQGGAGEQFF
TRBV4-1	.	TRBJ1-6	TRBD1	TGCGCCAGCAGCCAACCCGGGACAGGGGAATCACCCCTCCACTTT	CASSQPGTGESPLHF
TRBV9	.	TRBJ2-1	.	TGTGCCAGCAGCGAGAGAGCGGGCCGATCCTACAATGAGCAGTTCTTC	CASSERAGRSYNEQFF
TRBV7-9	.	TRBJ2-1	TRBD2	TGTGCCAGCACCTCGTTACCGGGACTAGCGGGAGAGGGCAATGAGCAGTTCTTC	CASTSLPGLAGEGNEQFF
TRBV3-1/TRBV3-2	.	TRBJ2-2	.	TGTGCCAGCAGCCAAACCGGGGAGCTGTTTTTT	CASSQTGELFF
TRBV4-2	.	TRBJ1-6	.	TGTGCCAGCAGCCCCGACGAACCAGGGAGCTCCTATAATTCACCCCTCCACTTT	CASSPDEPGSSYNSPLHF
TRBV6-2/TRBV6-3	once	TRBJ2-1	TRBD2	TGTGCCAGCAGTAACCAACTAGCGGGGCCCTACAATGAGCAGTTCTTC	CASSNQLAGPYNEQFF
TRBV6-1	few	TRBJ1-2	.	TGTGCCAGCAGTGAGTTTTTTGGCTACACCTTC	CASSEFFGYTF
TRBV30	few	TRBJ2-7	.	TGTGCCTGGGGAACCTACGAGCAGTACTTC	CAWGTYEQYF
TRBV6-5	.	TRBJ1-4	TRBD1	TGTGCCAGCAGTTACGACAGGGGTCGTGAAAAACTGTTTTTT	CASSYDRGREKLFF
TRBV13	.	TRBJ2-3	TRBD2	TGTGCCAGCAGCTTAGGGGGGACTAAGACAGATACGCAGTATTTT	CASSLGGTKTDTQYF
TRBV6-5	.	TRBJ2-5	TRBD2	TGTGCCAGCAGTTTACTAGCGCACCAAGAGACCCAGTACTTC	CASSLLAHQETQYF
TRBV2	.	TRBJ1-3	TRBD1	TGTGCCAGCAGAGCACAGGGGCTCTTTGGAAACACCATATATTTT	CASRAQGLFGNTIYF
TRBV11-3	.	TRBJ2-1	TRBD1	TGTGCCAGCAGCTTACGCGGCGCAGGGGGATACAATGAGCAGTTCTTC	CASSLRGAGGYNEQFF
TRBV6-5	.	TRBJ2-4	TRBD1	TGTGCCAGCAGTAACCGACAGGGGAAAAACATTCAGTACTTC	CASSNRQGKNIQYF
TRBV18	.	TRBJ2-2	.	TGTGCCAGCTCATACGACCCTCTGGGCGGGGAGCTGTTTTTT	CASSYDPLGGELFF
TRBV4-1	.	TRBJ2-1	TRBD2	TGCGCCAGCAGCCAGGGTTGGGCGGGGGAATTGGTTGAGCAGTTCTTC	CASSQGWAGELVEQFF
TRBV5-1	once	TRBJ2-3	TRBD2	TGCGCCAGCAGCTTGAGCGGGGGGTCTGAGGATACGCAGTATTTT	CASSLSGGSEDTQYF
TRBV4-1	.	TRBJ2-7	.	TGCGCCAGCAGCCAAGAGGGGAGTTTAGGTTCCTACGAGCAGTACTTC	CASSQEGSLGSYEQYF